What follows describes a single T cell receptor (beta chain). This sample was included in a study of OX40 agonist ivuxolimab in advanced cancers. Any history of autoimmune disease or systemic immunosuppression disqualified patients. Researchers took blood at baseline, on cycle 4 day 1, and on cycle 7 day 1. TCRdb's table, derived via immunoSEQ multiplex PCR, lists solely in-frame clones and lacks some. The sample lists 65,000 to 95,000 clones; approximately 83% were seen once. The CDR3 totals 19 residues. V gave up 5 bases and J gave up 6 bases; unmatched junction bases: 20. Germline loops: CDR1 PRHDT, CDR2 FYEKMQ (reference sequence).

The specimen comprised CD4+ or CD8+ T cells sorted from blood, sampled in a trial of the OX40 agonist ivuxolimab. V gene TRBV13 combines with J gene TRBJ2-2; the match to TRBD2 covers 8 bases. The receptor was derived from an adult with an advanced solid tumor such as melanoma, head and neck, liver or kidney cancer. CDR3 residues: CASSPTSDLAGSLPGELFF. In DNA form, the CDR3 reads TGTGCCAGCAGCCCCACATCCGACTTAGCGGGATCTCTCCCCGGGGAGCTGTTTTTT.